Presented here are 15 T cell receptor beta chains from one specimen sequenced in a study of early T cells in non-severe SARS-CoV-2 infection. A single record per CDR3 protein comes from TCRdb applying MiXCR to the 5' RACE reads. Of more than 85,000 distinct CDR3 sequences in the sample, roughly 15% were seen once. Sequenced: whole blood. These receptor sequences come from an adult who was a healthcare worker with PCR-confirmed SARS-CoV-2 infection or an uninfected control (not recorded which).

This clonotype has just a few counts. CDR3 DNA: TGTGCCAGCAGCGACAGGCGAGGGGCTAACGAGCAGTACTTC. Residues: CASSDRRGANEQYF. The gene calls are TRBV13 and TRBJ2-7, with D possibly being TRBD1 (6 bases). Deletions cut 5 bases from V and 5 bases from J, with 16 bases between. Germline-derived CDR1 and CDR2 are PRHDT and FYEKMQ (reference sequence). The CDR3 runs 14 residues.

This clonotype occurred a few times. The chain links TRBV20-1 to TRBJ2-1, with 12 bases identical to TRBD2. Germline V gene sequence: CDR1 DFQATT, CDR2 SNEGSKA (reference sequence). The length of the CDR3 is 15 residues. The trim removed 6 bases at V and 8 bases at J, leaving 11 bases unmatched. The CDR3 DNA reads TGCAGTGCGCGACGACCTAGCGGGAGGGAAGATGAGCAGTTCTTC. As protein: CSARRPSGREDEQFF.

This clonotype occurred a few times. V is TRBV6-2 or TRBV6-3 and J is TRBJ2-7; 8 nucleotides line up with TRBD2. Germline CDR1 and CDR2: MNHEY and SVGEGT. The CDR3 spans 15 residues. J gave up 4 bases and V 7 bases, and 12 bases lay outside the gene matches. The CDR3 sequence: CASTRKGLGAYEQYF. CDR3 DNA sequence: TGTGCCAGCACCCGGAAGGGACTAGGGGCTTACGAGCAGTACTTC.

This clonotype has more than one count but fewer than ten. V gene TRBV11-2 combines with J gene TRBJ1-3; D is undetermined. This CDR3 contains 12 residues. Germline lookup yields CDR1 SGHAT and CDR2 FQNNGV. Deletions cut 3 bases from V and 3 bases from J, with 3 bases between. CDR3 sequence (DNA): TGTGCCAGCAGCTTGTTTGGAAACACCATATATTTT. This gives the protein CASSLFGNTIYF.

This chain links TRBV5-1 with TRBJ2-3; no firm D call. The germline gives CDR1 SGHRS, CDR2 YFSETQ. Trimming removed 3 bases from V and 2 bases from J, with 10 bases in between. There are 14 residues in the CDR3. As DNA, the CDR3 is TGCGCCAGCAGCTCCTACCTGGACACAGATACGCAGTATTTT. This gives the protein CASSSYLDTDTQYF. Full variable domain (rest looked up from reference TRBV5-1 and TRBJ2-3): KAGVTQTPRYLIKTRGQQVTLSCSPISGHRSVSWYQQTPGQGLQFLFEYFSETQRNKGNFPGRFSGRQFSNSRSEMNVSTLELGDSALYLCASSSYLDTDTQYFGPGTRLTVL.

This chain connects TRBV3-1 to TRBJ2-1; D might be TRBD1 (6 bases). Trimming stripped 6 bases from V and 5 bases from J, with 14 bases between. The germline gives CDR1 LGHDT, CDR2 YNNKEL (reference sequence). This CDR3 has 14 amino acids. DNA for the CDR3: TGTGCCAGCAGTCGCGGACGACAGGACAATGAGCAGTTCTTC. Its translation is CASSRGRQDNEQFF.

This chain joins TRBV7-2 and TRBJ1-3; D is perhaps TRBD1 (5 bases). CDR3 length: 15 residues. Deletions cut 5 bases from V and 0 bases from J, with 11 bases between. The germline V gene has CDR1 SGHTA and CDR2 FQGNSA. DNA of the CDR3: TGTGCCAGCAGCCCTCCGGGGGGCTCTGGAAACACCATATATTTT. It yields the protein CASSPPGGSGNTIYF.

There are a few counts of this clonotype. The gene calls are TRBV27 and TRBJ2-7; the match to TRBD2 covers 12 bases. This CDR3 has 19 residues. Trimming removed 0 bases from V and 2 bases from J; junction bases left unmatched: 11. Germline V gene data show CDR1 as MNHEY and CDR2 as SMNVEV (reference sequence). CDR3 sequence (DNA): TGTGCCAGCAGTTTATCGGGGCTAGCGGGAGGGCCGTTTCCCTACGAGCAGTACTTC. Its translation is CASSLSGLAGGPFPYEQYF.

This clonotype was seen a few times. The rearrangement links TRBV6-2 or TRBV6-3 to TRBJ2-1; D unresolved. V was cut by 7 bases and J by 2 bases, with 12 bases left in between. The CDR3 has 14 residues. The germline gives CDR1 MNHEY, CDR2 SVGEGT. As DNA, the CDR3 is TGTGCCAGCACCGAAGCCTCCCCCTACAATGAGCAGTTCTTC. Its translation is CASTEASPYNEQFF.

In this sample, this clonotype turned up a few times. The rearrangement joins TRBV3-1 to TRBJ1-1; maybe TRBD1 (5 bases). Trimming took 5 bases from V and 3 from J, leaving 13 bases between them. The CDR3 totals 14 residues. Germline CDR1 is LGHDT and CDR2 is YNNKEL (reference sequence). CDR3 nucleotides: TGTGCCAGCAGCTCGATGGGGGGATACACTGAAGCTTTCTTT. As protein: CASSSMGGYTEAFF.

The table lists this clonotype with many counts. The V call is TRBV29-1, the J call TRBJ1-2; D unresolved. Germline V gives CDR1 SQVTM, CDR2 ANQGSEA. The CDR3 is made up of 11 amino acids. V was shortened by 8 bases and J by 7 bases, with 14 bases between the two germline ends. DNA for the CDR3: TGCAGCACACCAGACGGGGTTGGCTACACCTTC. Its translation is CSTPDGVGYTF. The full variable domain, its missing parts supplied by reference TRBV29-1 and TRBJ1-2, is SAVISQKPSRDICQRGTSLTIQCQVDSQVTMMFWYRQQPGQSLTLIATANQGSEATYESGFVIDKFPISRPNLTFSTLTVSNMSPEDSSIYLCSTPDGVGYTFGSGTRLTVV.

The gene calls are TRBV7-2 and TRBJ2-5; D is possibly TRBD2 (6 bases). Trimming left V 2 bases short and J 6 bases short, with 16 bases between. CDR1 and CDR2 from the germline V gene are SGHTA and FQGNSA. This CDR3 comprises 15 residues. CDR3 sequence (DNA): TGTGCCAGCAGCTTAAGATGGAGGGTCGCCCAGACCCAGTACTTC. Protein sequence: CASSLRWRVAQTQYF.

The rearrangement joins TRBV29-1 to TRBJ2-3; D might be TRBD2 (6 bases). There are 16 residues in the CDR3. CDR1 is SQVTM, CDR2 ANQGSEA, per germline. Deletions cut 5 bases from V and 0 bases from J, with 18 bases between. For the CDR3, the DNA is TGCAGCGTTCCGAGGAGACCGGGAGCTAGCACAGATACGCAGTATTTT. Its protein is CSVPRRPGASTDTQYF.

The rearrangement uses TRBV29-1 and TRBJ2-7, with TRBD1 matching 11 bases. The CDR3 totals 13 residues. Germline V gives CDR1 SQVTM, CDR2 ANQGSEA. J gave up 3 bases and V 7 bases, and 5 bases lay outside the gene matches. The CDR3 nucleotides read TGCAGCGCAACCGGGACAGGGGGCTACGAGCAGTACTTC. It translates to CSATGTGGYEQYF.

The chain employs TRBV7-2 and TRBJ1-1, with D uncertain. The CDR3 runs to 14 residues. In germline, CDR1 is SGHTA, CDR2 FQGNSA. Trimming left V 2 bases short and J 0 bases short, with 7 bases between. The CDR3 DNA reads TGTGCCAGCAGCTTATACCAGATGAACACTGAAGCTTTCTTT. As protein: CASSLYQMNTEAFF.